This TCR beta chain was recovered during a study of T cell responses to AZD1222 COVID-19 vaccine. The study's findings and limits: Sampling captured repertoires only after the peak T cell response. Donors skewed white British and female; clonal diversity was possibly underestimated. Of the AZD1222 recipients, only five or six were seropositive at baseline.

The length of the CDR3 is 13 residues. Per germline, CDR1 KGHSH and CDR2 LQKENI. V lost 2 bases to trimming and J lost 4 bases, with 8 bases between them. As concerns this clone: Its antigen is unknown.

Produced via immunoSEQ multiplex PCR; TCRdb's table is partial and in-frame only. The sample consists of fewer than 75,000 clones, about 85% of them appearing once. This TCR was recovered from an adult in good health. The gene calls are TRBV18 and TRBJ1-1, with D maybe TRBD1 (6 bases). The sequencing used peripheral blood, collected on day 0 of AZD1222 vaccination. The CDR3 sequence: CASSPTGSTEAFF. CDR3 DNA: TGTGCCAGCTCACCAACAGGGTCCACTGAAGCTTTCTTT. Combining the CDR3 with reference TRBV18 and TRBJ1-1 gives the whole variable domain NAGVMQNPRHLVRRRGQEARLRCSPMKGHSHVYWYRQLPEEGLKFMVYLQKENIIDESGMPKERFSAEFPKEGPSILRIQQVVRGDSAAYFCASSPTGSTEAFFGQGTRLTVV.